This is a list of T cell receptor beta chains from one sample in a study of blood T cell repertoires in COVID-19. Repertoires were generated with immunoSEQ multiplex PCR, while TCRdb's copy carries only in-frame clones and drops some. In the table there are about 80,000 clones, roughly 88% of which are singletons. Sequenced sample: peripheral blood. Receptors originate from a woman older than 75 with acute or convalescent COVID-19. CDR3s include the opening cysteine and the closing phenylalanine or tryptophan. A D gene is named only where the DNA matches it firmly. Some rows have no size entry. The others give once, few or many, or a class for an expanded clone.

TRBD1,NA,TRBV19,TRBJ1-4,CASSGRTGANEKLFF,TGTGCCAGTAGTGGACGGACAGGGGCTAATGAAAAACTGTTTTTT
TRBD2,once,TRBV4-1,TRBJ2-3,CASSRDKTSGRAVRHTDTQYF,TGCGCCAGCAGCCGGGACAAGACTAGCGGGAGGGCCGTTAGGCACACAGATACGCAGTATTTT
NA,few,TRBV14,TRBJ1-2,CASSPRAGWDYGYTF,TGTGCCAGCAGCCCTCGTGCAGGGTGGGACTATGGCTACACCTTC
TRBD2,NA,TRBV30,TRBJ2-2,CAWSLGLAGDTGELFF,TGTGCCTGGAGCTTGGGACTAGCGGGGGACACCGGGGAGCTGTTTTTT
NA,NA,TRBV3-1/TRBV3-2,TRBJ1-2,CASSRGTSQNYGYTF,TGTGCCAGCAGCAGGGGAACTAGCCAAAACTATGGCTACACCTTC
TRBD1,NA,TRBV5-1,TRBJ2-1,CASSSGTGENEQFF,TGCGCCAGCAGCTCCGGGACAGGGGAGAATGAGCAGTTCTTC
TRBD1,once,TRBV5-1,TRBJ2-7,CASNRGQGAGEQYF,TGCGCCAGCAACCGGGGACAGGGGGCAGGGGAGCAGTACTTC
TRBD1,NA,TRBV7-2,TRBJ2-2,CASSFDDRVTGELFF,TGTGCCAGCAGCTTCGATGACAGGGTCACCGGGGAGCTGTTTTTT
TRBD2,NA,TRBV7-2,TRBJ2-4,CASSSGLAPNIQYF,TGTGCCAGCAGCTCGGGACTAGCTCCCAACATTCAGTACTTC
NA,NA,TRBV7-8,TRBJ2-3,CASSLDEGGPLTDTQYF,TGTGCCAGCAGCTTAGACGAGGGGGGGCCTCTCACAGATACGCAGTATTTT
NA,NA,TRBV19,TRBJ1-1,CASLVGNTEAFF,TGTGCCAGTCTGGTCGGGAACACTGAAGCTTTCTTT
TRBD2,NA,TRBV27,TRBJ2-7,CASIGIWREVPEQYF,TGTGCCAGCATCGGGATTTGGCGGGAGGTCCCCGAGCAGTACTTC
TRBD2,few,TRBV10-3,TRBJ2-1,CAISDPTSGRRNEQFF,TGTGCCATCAGTGACCCGACTAGCGGGAGAAGGAATGAGCAGTTCTTC
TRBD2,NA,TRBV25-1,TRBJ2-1,CASSDLLAGSYNEQFF,TGTGCCAGCAGTGACCTACTAGCGGGTTCCTACAATGAGCAGTTCTTC
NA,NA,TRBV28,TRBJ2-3,CATLNQGMGTDTQYF,TGTGCCACCCTTAACCAGGGAATGGGCACAGATACGCAGTATTTT
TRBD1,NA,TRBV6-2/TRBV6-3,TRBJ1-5,CASSLGQYYSNQPQHF,TGTGCCAGCAGTTTGGGACAGTATTATAGCAATCAGCCCCAGCATTTT
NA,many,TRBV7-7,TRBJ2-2,CASSLVRAWNTGELFF,TGTGCTAGCAGCTTAGTCAGGGCCTGGAACACCGGGGAGCTGTTTTTT
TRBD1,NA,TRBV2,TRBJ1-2,CASSTGDGGYTF,TGTGCCAGCAGTACAGGGGATGGGGGCTACACCTTC
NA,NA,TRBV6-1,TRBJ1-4,CASSESGGGEKLFF,TGTGCCAGCAGTGAATCCGGGGGGGGTGAAAAACTGTTTTTT
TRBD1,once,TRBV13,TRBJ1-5,CASSFTGGNQPQHF,TGTGCCAGCAGTTTTACAGGGGGCAATCAGCCCCAGCATTTT
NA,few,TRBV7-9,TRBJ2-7,CASTHYEQYF,TGTGCCAGCACCCACTACGAGCAGTACTTC
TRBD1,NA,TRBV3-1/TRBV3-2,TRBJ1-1,CASSQRTGATFF,TGTGCCAGCAGCCAGCGGACAGGGGCAACTTTCTTT
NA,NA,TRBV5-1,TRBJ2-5,CASSLQGDQETQYF,TGCGCCAGCAGCCTACAGGGAGACCAAGAGACCCAGTACTTC
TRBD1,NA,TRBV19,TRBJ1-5,CASSMDRWQPQHF,TGTGCCAGTAGTATGGACAGGTGGCAGCCCCAGCATTTT
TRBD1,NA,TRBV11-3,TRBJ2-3,CASSFGDSGATDTQYF,TGTGCCAGCAGCTTTGGGGACAGCGGCGCTACAGATACGCAGTATTTT
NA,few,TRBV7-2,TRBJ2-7,CASSLVTGEGYEQYF,TGTGCCAGCAGCTTAGTAACGGGGGAAGGCTACGAGCAGTACTTC
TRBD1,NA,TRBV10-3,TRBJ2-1,CAIGGTGQVEQFF,TGTGCCATAGGTGGGACAGGGCAGGTTGAGCAGTTCTTC
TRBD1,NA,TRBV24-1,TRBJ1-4,CATSDTEGALNEKLFF,TGTGCCACCAGTGATACCGAGGGGGCGCTTAATGAAAAACTGTTTTTT
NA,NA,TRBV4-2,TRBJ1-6,CASSGGLNSPLHF,TGTGCCAGCAGCGGAGGTTTGAATTCACCCCTCCACTTT
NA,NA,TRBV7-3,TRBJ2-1,CASSSSPLGGTNNEQFF,TGTGCCAGCAGCTCCTCCCCTCTAGGGGGAACCAACAATGAGCAGTTCTTC
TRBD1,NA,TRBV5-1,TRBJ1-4,CASSLGARGTEKLFF,TGCGCCAGCAGCTTGGGTGCCAGGGGGACTGAAAAACTGTTTTTT
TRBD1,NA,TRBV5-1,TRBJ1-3,CASRFSWTGENTIYF,TGCGCCAGCAGGTTCTCTTGGACAGGGGAAAACACCATATATTTT
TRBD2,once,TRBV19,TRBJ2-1,CASRSASGLYNEQFF,TGTGCCAGTAGGTCGGCTAGCGGACTCTACAATGAGCAGTTCTTC
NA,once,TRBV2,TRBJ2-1,CASAQGIGEQFF,TGTGCCAGCGCACAGGGAATCGGGGAGCAGTTCTTC
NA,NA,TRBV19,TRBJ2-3,CASSMGRGDTQYF,TGTGCCAGTAGTATGGGTAGGGGAGATACGCAGTATTTT
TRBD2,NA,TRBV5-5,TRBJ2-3,CASSIGLEITDTQYF,TGTGCCAGCAGCATCGGACTAGAGATCACAGATACGCAGTATTTT
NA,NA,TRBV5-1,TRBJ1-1,CASSDGQLMNTEAFF,TGCGCCAGCAGCGATGGACAGCTTATGAACACTGAAGCTTTCTTT
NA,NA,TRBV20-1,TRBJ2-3,CSAQTDTQYF,TGCAGTGCACAGACAGATACGCAGTATTTT
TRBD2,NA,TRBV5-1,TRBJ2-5,CASSLGLAVRDYQETQYF,TGCGCCAGCAGCTTAGGACTAGCGGTCCGAGACTACCAAGAGACCCAGTACTTC
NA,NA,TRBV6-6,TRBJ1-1,CASSPDRTPLNTEAFF,TGTGCCAGCAGCCCCGACAGAACCCCTCTGAACACTGAAGCTTTCTTT
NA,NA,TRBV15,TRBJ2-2,CATSTDYLVGELFF,TGTGCCACCAGCACTGACTACCTGGTGGGGGAGCTGTTTTTT
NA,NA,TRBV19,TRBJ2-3,CASSIRTGTPLDTQYF,TGTGCCAGTAGTATCCGAACCGGGACACCTCTGGATACGCAGTATTTT
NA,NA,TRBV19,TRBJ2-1,CASSPTEISYNEQFF,TGTGCCAGTAGTCCGACGGAGATCTCCTACAATGAGCAGTTCTTC
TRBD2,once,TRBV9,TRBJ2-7,CASSVGTSGRSSYEQYF,TGTGCCAGCAGCGTAGGGACTAGCGGGAGGTCATCCTACGAGCAGTACTTC
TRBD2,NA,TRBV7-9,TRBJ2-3,CASSRGTSGGAADTQYF,TGTGCCAGCAGCCGAGGGACTAGCGGGGGGGCGGCGGATACGCAGTATTTT
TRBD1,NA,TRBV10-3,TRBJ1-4,CAIRPPGGEKLFF,TGTGCCATCAGACCGCCAGGGGGTGAAAAACTGTTTTTT
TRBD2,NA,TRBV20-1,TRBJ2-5,CSASSGRQETQYF,TGCAGTGCCAGTAGCGGGCGCCAAGAGACCCAGTACTTC
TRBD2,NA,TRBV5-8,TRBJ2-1,CASSLGSSGRNEQFF,TGTGCCAGCAGCTTGGGGTCTAGCGGGAGGAATGAGCAGTTCTTC
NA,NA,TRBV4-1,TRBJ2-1,CASSQGPPGHSYNEQFF,TGCGCCAGCAGCCAAGGGCCCCCAGGGCACTCCTACAATGAGCAGTTCTTC
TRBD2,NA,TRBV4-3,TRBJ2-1,CASSQDSGGNNEQFF,TGCGCCAGCAGCCAGGATAGCGGGGGCAACAATGAGCAGTTCTTC
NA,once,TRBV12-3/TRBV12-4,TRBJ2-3,CASTYSDTQYF,TGTGCCAGCACCTACTCAGATACGCAGTATTTT
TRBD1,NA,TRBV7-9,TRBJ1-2,CASSSLTGGDGYTF,TGTGCCAGCAGCTCCCTAACAGGGGGCGATGGCTACACCTTC
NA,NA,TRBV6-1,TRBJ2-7,CASSDPRLQSYEQYF,TGTGCCAGCAGTGATCCCCGCCTCCAGTCCTACGAGCAGTACTTC
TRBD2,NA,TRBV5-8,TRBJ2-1,CASSAGLAGTLGEQFF,TGTGCCAGCAGCGCGGGACTAGCGGGAACCTTGGGTGAGCAGTTCTTC
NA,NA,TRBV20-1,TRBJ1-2,CSAVGNYGYTF,TGCAGTGCTGTCGGGAATTATGGCTACACCTTC
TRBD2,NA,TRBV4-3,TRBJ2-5,CASSPSGGGGETQYF,TGCGCCAGCAGCCCTAGCGGGGGGGGAGGAGAGACCCAGTACTTC
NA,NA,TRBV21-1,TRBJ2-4,CASSNGAEAKNIQYF,TGTGCCAGCAGCAATGGAGCGGAGGCCAAAAACATTCAGTACTTC
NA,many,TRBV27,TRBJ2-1,CASSLPGKEQFF,TGTGCCAGCAGTCTCCCTGGCAAAGAGCAGTTCTTC
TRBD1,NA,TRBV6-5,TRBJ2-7,CASRPGQGAYEQYF,TGTGCCAGCAGGCCGGGACAGGGGGCGTACGAGCAGTACTTC
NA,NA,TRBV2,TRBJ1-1,CATTAQGYTEAFF,TGTGCCACGACCGCCCAGGGGTACACTGAAGCTTTCTTT